This entry lists 32 T cell receptor beta chains sequenced from one sample in a study of cytomegalovirus exposure and HLA in healthy donors. The protocol was immunoSEQ multiplex PCR, while the TCRdb copy is restricted to in-frame clones and leaves out a portion. The table records roughly 150,000 clones, roughly nine tenths of them present only once. Input material: PBMCs. These receptors all come from a young woman in good health and CMV-seropositive.

The gene calls are TRBV4-1 and TRBJ2-5, with 10 bases fitting TRBD2. V was pared by 4 bases and J by 2 bases, with 10 bases of the junction left unmatched. This CDR3 region has 17 residues. The germline gives CDR1 MGHRA, CDR2 YSYEKL. The CDR3 region is CASSRRTSGTAQETQYF. The CDR3 DNA reads TGCGCCAGCAGCCGCAGGACTAGCGGCACAGCTCAAGAGACCCAGTACTTC.

V gene TRBV7-9 combines with J gene TRBJ2-1; a possible D gene is TRBD2 (6 bases). The V end was cut by 5 bases, the J end by 4 bases, with 18 bases between. The germline V gene encodes CDR1 SEHNR and CDR2 FQNEAQ (reference sequence). The CDR3 sequence is 16 residues long. The CDR3 region is CASSLTLAVGYNEQFF. The CDR3 DNA reads as TGTGCCAGCAGCCTGACCTTAGCGGTCGGGTACAATGAGCAGTTCTTC.

For this clone: The sample carries other DNA sequences with the same CDR3. This rearrangement joins TRBV5-4 to TRBJ1-1, with D possibly TRBD1 on 6 matching bases. The CDR3 length is 14 residues. CDR1 SGHNT and CDR2 YYREEE come from the germline V gene (reference sequence). The ends were cut back, 2 bases at V and 4 bases at J, with 12 bases in the middle. CDR3 sequence: CASSLVGGSTEAFF. In DNA, the CDR3 is TGTGCCAGCAGCTTAGTAGGGGGAAGCACTGAAGCTTTCTTT. The full variable domain, its missing parts supplied by reference TRBV5-4 and TRBJ1-1, is ETGVTQSPTHLIKTRGQQVTLRCSSQSGHNTVSWYQQALGQGPQFIFQYYREEENGRGNFPPRFSGLQFPNYSSELNVNALELDDSALYLCASSLVGGSTEAFFGQGTRLTVV.

V usage is TRBV13 and J usage is TRBJ2-1; D might be TRBD1 (5 bases). CDR1 PRHDT and CDR2 FYEKMQ come from the germline V gene (reference sequence). The V and J ends lost 5 bases and 0 bases respectively, with 14 bases between them. The CDR3 runs 16 residues. The CDR3 region has the DNA TGTGCCAGCAGCATAACAGGACAAAGCTCCTACAATGAGCAGTTCTTC. Translating gives CASSITGQSSYNEQFF.

The genes are TRBV9 and TRBJ1-3; possibly TRBD1 for D (5 bases). The germline gives CDR1 SGDLS, CDR2 YYNGEE. V was trimmed by 0 bases and J by 1 base, leaving 11 bases between them. CDR3 length: 16 amino acids. The CDR3 DNA reads TGTGCCAGCAGCGTAGGGGGCAGGGTATCTGGAAACACCATATATTTT. Translated, it gives CASSVGGRVSGNTIYF.

The chain couples TRBV4-3 to TRBJ2-1; 13 positions agree with TRBD2. Trimming took 4 bases from V and 7 from J; bases not matched to a gene: 7. The CDR3 loop spans 16 amino acids. Germline V gene data show CDR1 as LGHNA and CDR2 as YSLEER. In DNA, the CDR3 is TGCGCCAGCAGCCGTTCGGGACTAGCGGGAAAGAATGAGCAGTTCTTC. Translating it yields CASSRSGLAGKNEQFF.

Note on this clone: The sample has other DNA sequences that encode this CDR3 too. The J gene is TRBJ2-7, the V gene TRBV9; D perhaps matches TRBD1 (6 bases). Trimming cost V 0 bases and J 1 base, with 8 bases left between them. Germline V gene sequence: CDR1 SGDLS, CDR2 YYNGEE. The CDR3 loop spans 14 amino acids. DNA of the CDR3: TGTGCCAGCAGCGTAGCACAGGGTTCCTACGAGCAGTACTTC. Protein sequence: CASSVAQGSYEQYF.

This clone was seen once. The genes are TRBV11-3 and TRBJ2-7; D gene unclear. V shed 1 base and J shed 1 base, with 2 bases lying between them. The CDR3 covers 12 residues. Germline V CDR1 and CDR2: SGHNT, YENEEA. The CDR3 nucleotides are TGTGCCAGCAGCTTAGTATCCTACGAGCAGTACTTC. This gives the protein CASSLVSYEQYF.

The rearrangement links TRBV27 to TRBJ2-7; possible D gene TRBD1, 5 bases. Germline CDR1 is MNHEY and CDR2 is SMNVEV (reference sequence). This CDR3 spans 14 amino acids. V gave up 4 bases and J gave up 2 bases, with 12 bases separating them. In DNA form, the CDR3 reads TGTGCCAGCAGTTCTAGGGTAGGGGCCTACGAGCAGTACTTC. Amino acids: CASSSRVGAYEQYF.

The chain has TRBV6-1 and TRBJ2-1, with D unclear. The germline V and J ends were trimmed by 1 base and 3 bases, with 10 bases remaining between them. This CDR3 region has 15 residues. Germline values: CDR1 MNHNS, CDR2 SASEGT. Here the CDR3 reads CASSEVQASYNEQFF. DNA for the CDR3: TGTGCCAGCAGTGAAGTGCAGGCAAGCTACAATGAGCAGTTCTTC.

The V gene is TRBV27, the J gene TRBJ1-5; D gene ambiguous. The CDR3 runs to 13 residues. Between the trimmed V and J ends, which lost 5 bases and 3 bases, there was a span of 8 bases. Per the germline V gene, CDR1 is MNHEY and CDR2 is SMNVEV (reference sequence). The CDR3 region is CASSTDLNQPQHF. CDR3 DNA: TGTGCCAGCAGTACAGACCTCAATCAGCCCCAGCATTTT.

The gene calls are TRBV30 and TRBJ2-5, with 13 bases identical to TRBD2. The CDR3 spans 17 residues. Germline lookup yields CDR1 GTSNPN and CDR2 SVGIG (reference sequence). Losses at the gene ends were 1 base for V and 4 bases for J; bases not matched to a gene: 9. CDR3 DNA sequence: TGTGCCTGGAGTGGACTAGCGGGAGGTATACGTCGAGAGACCCAGTACTTC. Its protein product is CAWSGLAGGIRRETQYF.

The chain employs TRBV25-1 and TRBJ2-5; 7 nucleotides line up with TRBD2. Unmatched junction bases numbered 9, after V lost 9 bases and J lost 11 bases. Germline CDR1 is MGHDK and CDR2 is SYGVNS. CDR3 length equals 11 residues. The DNA of the CDR3 is TGTGCCAGTTGGAGCGGGACCAAGCAGTACTTC. Translation gives CASWSGTKQYF.

The J gene is TRBJ2-4, the V gene TRBV7-9, with 11 bases fitting TRBD1. Trimming removed 1 base from V and 9 bases from J; junction bases left unmatched: 5. CDR1 is SEHNR, CDR2 FQNEAQ, per germline (reference sequence). The length of the CDR3 is 15 residues. Here the CDR3 reads CASSLDGTGGTIQYF. The CDR3 nucleotides are TGTGCCAGCAGCTTAGACGGGACAGGGGGGACCATTCAGTACTTC.

The chain uses TRBV5-6 and TRBJ1-1, with D unresolved. This CDR3 has 13 amino acids. The germline V gene has CDR1 SGHDT and CDR2 YYEEEE. V dropped 4 bases and J dropped 5 bases, with 12 bases sitting between them. The DNA for the CDR3 is TGTGCCAGCAGCCAGACGCGGGGAACTGAAGCTTTCTTT. Translation gives CASSQTRGTEAFF.

The rearrangement joins TRBV11-2 to TRBJ2-1; no reliable D call. The germline gives CDR1 SGHAT, CDR2 FQNNGV. The CDR3 has 15 amino acids. Trimming shortened V by 2 bases and J by 4 bases, and 12 bases separated the two germline ends. The CDR3 region is CASSLWLESYNEQFF. CDR3 DNA sequence: TGTGCCAGCAGCTTATGGCTGGAGTCATACAATGAGCAGTTCTTC.

This sequence joins TRBV4-1 and TRBJ1-2; 8 bases fit TRBD1. Per germline, CDR1 MGHRA and CDR2 YSYEKL. The V gene end was trimmed by 2 bases and the J gene end by 4 bases; junction bases not matched to a gene: 3. This CDR3 is 14 amino acids long. The CDR3 loop is CASSQRQGSYGYTF. The CDR3 DNA follows: TGCGCCAGCAGCCAAAGACAGGGGTCCTATGGCTACACCTTC.

The chain carries TRBV15 and TRBJ2-3; unclear D gene. V shed 5 bases and J shed 2 bases, with 11 bases lying between them. Per germline, CDR1 LNHNV and CDR2 YYDKDF (reference sequence). This CDR3 has 14 amino acids. The CDR3 nucleotides are TGTGCCACCAGCGTTACAGACGCCACAGATACGCAGTATTTT. Protein product: CATSVTDATDTQYF.

In its sample, this clone was seen a few times. The chain has TRBV10-1 and TRBJ1-3; D is unclear. The CDR3 extends over 13 amino acids. CDR1 WNHNN and CDR2 SYGVQD come from the germline V gene (reference sequence). This chain's CDR3 is CAKRALPGNTIYF. CDR3 bases: TGCGCTAAGCGGGCTTTACCTGGAAACACCATATATTTT.

J is TRBJ2-2 and V is TRBV6-1; D remains ambiguous. Germline assignment: CDR1 MNHNS and CDR2 SASEGT. Trimming removed 2 bases from V and 7 bases from J, with 8 bases in between. There are 13 residues in the CDR3. The DNA for the CDR3 is TGTGCCAGCAGTGAATGGGCAATCGGGGAGCTGTTTTTT. This codes for CASSEWAIGELFF.

The chain recombines TRBV7-9 with TRBJ1-1; 8 nucleotides match TRBD1. CDR1 is SEHNR, CDR2 FQNEAQ, per germline (reference sequence). V lost 3 bases and J lost 4; bases outside the gene matches: 4. CDR3 length: 14 residues. The DNA for the CDR3 is TGTGCCAGCAGCTTGGGGACAGGACTCACTGAAGCTTTCTTT. This encodes CASSLGTGLTEAFF.

This clone was recorded once. The chain links TRBV6-5 to TRBJ2-7; D perhaps matches TRBD2 (5 bases). The CDR3 runs to 14 residues. Germline V gives CDR1 MNHEY, CDR2 SVGAGI. V shed 1 base and J shed 3 bases, with 10 bases lying between them. The CDR3 loop reads CASSYWGEGYEQYF. CDR3 in DNA: TGTGCCAGCAGTTACTGGGGTGAGGGCTACGAGCAGTACTTC.

The genes are TRBV18 and TRBJ2-7; the D is unclear. Germline-derived CDR1 and CDR2 are KGHSH and LQKENI. Trimming left V 5 bases short and J 7 bases short, with 15 bases between. The CDR3 totals 13 residues. In DNA form, the CDR3 reads TGTGCCAGCTCATTCGGGTCTGCTCGGGAGCAGTACTTC. Amino acid sequence: CASSFGSAREQYF. The full variable domain, with the rest looked up from reference TRBV18 and TRBJ2-7, is NAGVMQNPRHLVRRRGQEARLRCSPMKGHSHVYWYRQLPEEGLKFMVYLQKENIIDESGMPKERFSAEFPKEGPSILRIQQVVRGDSAAYFCASSFGSAREQYFGPGTRLTVT.

V and J are TRBV6-5 and TRBJ2-1; 9 positions match TRBD2. Trimming took 6 bases from V and 6 from J; bases not matched to a gene: 9. CDR3 length: 15 residues. Germline assignment: CDR1 MNHEY and CDR2 SVGAGI. The chain's CDR3 is CASRTGGGRANEQFF. In DNA form, the CDR3 reads TGTGCCAGCAGGACGGGAGGCGGGAGGGCCAATGAGCAGTTCTTC.

The chain is built from TRBV6-5 and TRBJ2-2; TRBD2 matches 12 bases. Germline CDR1 is MNHEY and CDR2 is SVGAGI. V shed 5 bases, J shed 5 bases, and the junction held 3 bases outside the gene matches. CDR3 length: 15 residues. The CDR3 here is CASSLGTSGTGELFF. CDR3 in DNA: TGTGCCAGCAGTCTCGGGACTAGCGGGACCGGGGAGCTGTTTTTT.

V is TRBV28 and J is TRBJ2-2, with 14 bases fitting TRBD2. V was clipped by 8 bases and J by 1 base; unmatched bases: 6. This CDR3 has 17 residues. Germline assignment: CDR1 MDHEN and CDR2 SYDVKM. The CDR3 loop is CASFETSGRGNTGELFF. CDR3 nucleotides: TGTGCCAGCTTCGAGACTAGCGGGAGGGGGAACACCGGGGAGCTGTTTTTT.

The rearrangement joins TRBV11-3 to TRBJ2-5, with 13 bases fitting TRBD2. Losses at the gene ends were 11 bases for V and 5 bases for J; bases not matched to a gene: 11. CDR3 size: 15 residues. Germline CDR1 reads SGHNT; CDR2 reads YENEEA. In DNA form, the CDR3 reads TGTGCCGTCTCCGGGACTAGCGGGATTGGGGAGACCCAGTACTTC. Amino acid sequence: CAVSGTSGIGETQYF.

The chain is built from TRBV5-6 and TRBJ2-7, with D possibly matching TRBD1 (5 bases). Germline V gene data show CDR1 as SGHDT and CDR2 as YYEEEE. The CDR3 length is 13 residues. V shed 1 base and J shed 5 bases, with 10 bases lying between them. For the CDR3, the DNA is TGTGCCAGCAGCTTGTTACAGGCCAACGAGCAGTACTTC. Its translation: CASSLLQANEQYF. Full variable domain (rest looked up from reference TRBV5-6 and TRBJ2-7): DAGVTQSPTHLIKTRGQQVTLRCSPKSGHDTVSWYQQALGQGPQFIFQYYEEEERQRGNFPDRFSGHQFPNYSSELNVNALLLGDSALYLCASSLLQANEQYFGPGTRLTVT.

This sequence joins TRBV9 and TRBJ2-3; no clear D. The germline gives CDR1 SGDLS, CDR2 YYNGEE. Deletions cut 0 bases from V and 2 bases from J, with 7 bases between. The CDR3 runs 14 residues. The DNA of the CDR3 is TGTGCCAGCAGCGTAGGGCCTCTCACAGATACGCAGTATTTT. The encoded protein is CASSVGPLTDTQYF.

V usage is TRBV25-1 and J usage is TRBJ2-5; 7 nucleotides line up with TRBD1. With V trimmed by 5 bases and J by 2 bases, 5 bases remained unmatched. The CDR3 is 14 amino acids. Germline lookup yields CDR1 MGHDK and CDR2 SYGVNS. In nucleotides, the CDR3 is TGTGCCAGCAGTAAACAGACAGGGCAAGAGACCCAGTACTTC. Protein sequence: CASSKQTGQETQYF. Full variable domain (rest looked up from reference TRBV25-1 and TRBJ2-5): EADIYQTPRYLVIGTGKKITLECSQTMGHDKMYWYQQDPGMELHLIHYSYGVNSTEKGDLSSESTVSRIRTEHFPLTLESARPSHTSQYLCASSKQTGQETQYFGPGTRLLVL.

The gene calls are TRBV4-3 and TRBJ2-1; the D gene is possibly TRBD2 (6 bases). In germline, CDR1 is LGHNA, CDR2 YSLEER. CDR3 size: 12 residues. V lost 4 bases and J lost 7, with 8 bases in between. CDR3 nucleotide sequence: TGCGCCAGCAGCCCCGGAGGGAATGAGCAGTTCTTC. It yields the protein CASSPGGNEQFF.

The chain joins TRBV9 to TRBJ2-1; TRBD2 matches 13 bases. Per germline, CDR1 SGDLS and CDR2 YYNGEE. CDR3 size: 16 residues. The J segment lost 12 bases and the V segment lost 4 bases, leaving 13 bases of the junction unmatched. CDR3 sequence reads: CASSPPGTSGTPRQFF. The CDR3, as DNA: TGTGCCAGCAGCCCACCCGGGACTAGCGGGACTCCAAGGCAGTTCTTC.